Each of the 16 T cell receptor beta chains below was sequenced from the same sample in a study of cytomegalovirus exposure and HLA in healthy donors. The primer mix had 60 Vbeta and 13 Jbeta primers. Libraries were prepared by immunoSEQ multiplex PCR; TCRdb keeps only in-frame clonotypes and omits some of them. The data show around 150,000 clones, approximately 79% seen once. The sample was PBMCs. The receptor source for this set is a man aged 50 or older in good health and CMV-seropositive.

The CDR3 DNA sequence: TGTGCCAGCAGTTTAAGCCAGGGGGCTTCCTACGAGCAGTACTTC. This gives the protein CASSLSQGASYEQYF. This rearrangement joins TRBV28 to TRBJ2-7; 8 bases map to TRBD1. Trimming cost V 2 bases and J 1 base; bases outside gene matches: 4. There are 15 residues in the CDR3. Germline V gene data show CDR1 as MDHEN and CDR2 as SYDVKM.

The chain uses TRBV19 and TRBJ2-5; 12 bases line up with TRBD2. The CDR3 has 16 amino acids. The germline V gene encodes CDR1 LNHDA and CDR2 SQIVND (reference sequence). After removal of 6 bases from V and 4 bases from J, the junction contained 9 bases not matched to a gene. This CDR3 reads CASRSQTSGGGETQYF. CDR3 nucleotide sequence: TGTGCCAGTAGATCCCAGACTAGCGGGGGAGGAGAGACCCAGTACTTC.

V gene TRBV7-9 combines with J gene TRBJ2-3; D is uncertain. V was trimmed by 10 bases and J by 6 bases, leaving 14 bases between them. This CDR3 has 12 amino acids. The V gene's germline CDR1 is SEHNR and CDR2 FQNEAQ (reference sequence). CDR3 protein: CAILTAEDTQYF. The CDR3 bases are TGTGCCATCCTAACGGCGGAGGATACGCAGTATTTT.

The rearrangement uses TRBV9 and TRBJ1-1; D is ambiguous. CDR1 and CDR2 from the germline V gene are SGDLS and YYNGEE. This CDR3 is 14 amino acids long. V lost 0 bases and J lost 8, with 14 bases in between. This CDR3 is CASSVAGTAGEAFF. In DNA, the CDR3 is TGTGCCAGCAGCGTAGCTGGAACAGCGGGCGAAGCTTTCTTT.

This clone occurred once. Other DNA sequences in this specimen translate into the identical CDR3. V gene TRBV5-4 combines with J gene TRBJ2-7; TRBD2 aligns across 10 bases. CDR1 SGHNT and CDR2 YYREEE come from the germline V gene (reference sequence). The CDR3 is 15 amino acids. J lost 2 bases, V lost 5 bases, and 7 bases had no gene match. CDR3 residues: CASRLAGGHPYEQYV. CDR3 bases: TGTGCCAGCAGGTTAGCGGGGGGACACCCCTACGAGCAGTACGTC.

The chain couples TRBV18 to TRBJ1-5; possible D gene TRBD1, 5 bases. Per germline, CDR1 KGHSH and CDR2 LQKENI. The CDR3 has 14 amino acids. V dropped 4 bases and J dropped 0 bases, with 7 bases sitting between them. The CDR3 loop reads CASSRDSSNQPQHF. In nucleotides, the CDR3 is TGTGCCAGCTCACGCGACAGTAGCAATCAGCCCCAGCATTTT.

The chain is built from TRBV11-2 and TRBJ2-2; D is ambiguous. Per the germline V gene, CDR1 is SGHAT and CDR2 is FQNNGV. Trimming cost V 3 bases and J 10 bases, with 6 bases left between them. The CDR3 extends over 11 amino acids. CDR3 DNA: TGTGCCAGCAGCTTTACTGTGGAGCTGTTTTTT. Residues: CASSFTVELFF.

The rearrangement links TRBV4-3 to TRBJ2-5, with 8 positions matching TRBD2. The V gene end was trimmed by 1 base and the J gene end by 7 bases; junction bases not matched to a gene: 5. CDR1 and CDR2 (germline): LGHNA, YSLEER. This CDR3 is built from 14 residues. The CDR3 DNA reads as TGCGCCAGCAGCCAAGCGGGGGGGGCTGGGACCCAGTACTTC. This codes for CASSQAGGAGTQYF.

V and J are TRBV5-1 and TRBJ2-1; possibly TRBD1 for D (6 bases). This CDR3 contains 13 residues. Trimming stripped 6 bases from V and 12 bases from J, with 19 bases between. Germline-derived CDR1 and CDR2 are SGHRS and YFSETQ. The CDR3 DNA follows: TGCGCCAGCAACCCGGGACATCTTACTTCGCAGTTCTTC. Its translation is CASNPGHLTSQFF.

The rearrangement uses TRBV10-3 and TRBJ1-2; D not certain. Trimming shortened V by 0 bases and J by 3 bases, and 8 bases separated the two germline ends. This CDR3 region has 14 residues. Germline CDR1 is ENHRY and CDR2 is SYGVKD. The CDR3 nucleotides are TGTGCCATCAGTGAGTCGGTAGCTTACTATGGCTACACCTTC. Translating gives CAISESVAYYGYTF.

CDR3 nucleotide sequence: TGTGCCAGCTCACCCAAGAGGGGGATCCTTTCACCCCTCCACTTT. The encoded protein is CASSPKRGILSPLHF. The rearrangement links TRBV18 to TRBJ1-6; TRBD1 might be the D (6 bases). Germline CDR1 is KGHSH and CDR2 is LQKENI. V was cut by 3 bases and J by 9 bases, with 15 bases left in between. This CDR3 comprises 15 residues. Variable domain in full (rest from reference TRBV18 and TRBJ1-6): NAGVMQNPRHLVRRRGQEARLRCSPMKGHSHVYWYRQLPEEGLKFMVYLQKENIIDESGMPKERFSAEFPKEGPSILRIQQVVRGDSAAYFCASSPKRGILSPLHFGNGTRLTVT.

V and J are TRBV5-1 and TRBJ2-2, with D tentatively TRBD1 (5 bases). Deletions cut 0 bases from V and 5 bases from J, with 11 bases between. This CDR3 comprises 15 residues. The germline V gene encodes CDR1 SGHRS and CDR2 YFSETQ. Written as DNA, the CDR3 is TGCGCCAGCAGCTTGGTTGGGGCCGATACCGGGGAGCTGTTTTTT. Amino acid sequence: CASSLVGADTGELFF.

This clone turned up a few times. The rearrangement uses TRBV7-2 and TRBJ1-5; tentatively, D is TRBD1 (6 bases). V was clipped by 5 bases and J by 5 bases, with 13 bases between them. The CDR3 contains 14 residues. CDR1 is SGHTA, CDR2 FQGNSA, per germline. CDR3 sequence: CASSIYRADQPQHF. Written as DNA, the CDR3 is TGTGCCAGCAGCATATACAGGGCGGATCAGCCCCAGCATTTT.

The chain is built from TRBV5-1 and TRBJ1-1; D remains unclear. The length of the CDR3 is 15 residues. Looked up from germline, CDR1 is SGHRS and CDR2 is YFSETQ. Trimming took off 0 bases at V and 6 bases at J, with 15 bases between the two ends. DNA for the CDR3: TGCGCCAGCAGCTTGGAAGGCCGGCCAACAGCTGAAGCTTTCTTT. It encodes CASSLEGRPTAEAFF.

This clone was counted once. The chain employs TRBV9 and TRBJ1-2; 8 bases line up with TRBD1. This CDR3 comprises 16 residues. The V segment lost 4 bases and the J segment 8 bases; nucleotides outside the gene matches: 16. Germline loops: CDR1 SGDLS, CDR2 YYNGEE. CDR3: CASSPRPGQEIGGYTF. The CDR3 DNA follows: TGTGCCAGCAGCCCACGACCGGGACAGGAGATAGGAGGCTACACCTTC. The variable domain in full, completed from reference TRBV9 and TRBJ1-2, reads DSGVTQTPKHLITATGQRVTLRCSPRSGDLSVYWYQQSLDQGLQFLIQYYNGEERAKGNILERFSAQQFPDLHSELNLSSLELGDSALYFCASSPRPGQEIGGYTFGSGTRLTVV.

The chain uses TRBV5-1 and TRBJ2-2, with D tentatively TRBD1 (5 bases). The CDR3 covers 14 residues. The V end was cut by 0 bases, the J end by 6 bases, with 9 bases between. CDR1 and CDR2 from the germline V gene are SGHRS and YFSETQ. CDR3 coding DNA: TGCGCCAGCAGCTTGGTGGGGCGTGCCGGGGAGCTGTTTTTT. Its translation is CASSLVGRAGELFF.